This T cell receptor beta chain appears in the sequencing data of a study of identifying expanded T cells in peripheral blood. Clones were read by immunoSEQ multiplex PCR, and TCRdb kept only the in-frame ones, dropping some. The table has over 100,000 clones, about nine tenths seen once. Study observations and caveats: Differentially abundant clones: around 1.2 between replicates, 16.4 at around 2 weeks, roughly 18 at four.

The CDR3 is 14 amino acids. Germline CDR1 reads SGHNT; CDR2 reads YYREEE (reference sequence). V dropped 4 bases and J dropped 5 bases, with 15 bases sitting between them. Points on this clone: Its antigen is undetermined.

V usage is TRBV5-4 and J usage is TRBJ2-5; weak D call: TRBD1 (6 bases). The TCR sequence derives from a person aged 18 to 75 in good health. The sample comprised blood. CDR3 protein: CASSEQGPGETQYF. The CDR3 nucleotides are TGTGCCAGCAGCGAACAGGGACCGGGGGAGACCCAGTACTTC.